These 30 T cell receptor beta chains were all obtained from the same sample, sequenced in a study of long-term antiretroviral therapy in people with HIV. A v3.0 immunoSEQ assay was performed at survey level. Libraries were prepared by immunoSEQ multiplex PCR; TCRdb keeps only in-frame clonotypes and omits some of them. Seen here are around 15,000 clones, around three quarters observed once, and the top ten hold roughly 15%. Sequencing was performed on unsorted PBMCs, taken 1.5 years before starting antiretroviral therapy. The receptors were sampled from a woman aged 45-60 years with HIV.

This clone was recorded once. This chain connects TRBV6-4 to TRBJ2-1, with D tentatively TRBD1 (5 bases). CDR1 is MRHNA and CDR2 is SNTAGT in the germline V gene. This CDR3 contains 14 residues. V was shortened by 6 bases and J by 0 bases, with 9 bases between the two germline ends. The CDR3 is CASRTDSSYNEQFF. The CDR3 DNA follows: TGTGCCAGCAGAACCGACAGCTCCTACAATGAGCAGTTCTTC.

This sequence joins TRBV6-5 and TRBJ1-4; weak D call: TRBD1 (5 bases). The CDR3 is 12 residues long. V lost 2 bases and J lost 8, with 6 bases in between. Germline V CDR1 and CDR2: MNHEY, SVGAGI. The CDR3 region has the DNA TGTGCCAGCAGTTACGCAGGGGAAAAACTGTTTTTT. Encoded protein: CASSYAGEKLFF.

This chain joins TRBV29-1 and TRBJ2-6; D is possibly TRBD1 (5 bases). The ends were cut back, 6 bases at V and 3 bases at J, with 12 bases in the middle. Germline CDR1 is SQVTM and CDR2 is ANQGSEA. The CDR3 has 14 amino acids. DNA of the CDR3: TGCAGCGTAGTCCAGGGTGGTGGGGCCAACGTCCTGACTTTC. Translating it yields CSVVQGGGANVLTF. Variable domain in full (rest from reference TRBV29-1 and TRBJ2-6): SAVISQKPSRDICQRGTSLTIQCQVDSQVTMMFWYRQQPGQSLTLIATANQGSEATYESGFVIDKFPISRPNLTFSTLTVSNMSPEDSSIYLCSVVQGGGANVLTFGAGSRLTVL.

The J gene is TRBJ1-5, the V gene TRBV5-1; a possible D gene is TRBD1 (5 bases). The V end was cut by 4 bases, the J end by 1 base, with 12 bases between. This CDR3 comprises 15 residues. Germline V gene sequence: CDR1 SGHRS, CDR2 YFSETQ. CDR3 nucleotides: TGCGCCAGCAGCCTGGGGACGATGAGCAATCAGCCCCAGCATTTT. Its translation: CASSLGTMSNQPQHF.

CDR3 sequence (DNA): TGTGCCAGCAGAGGCATCGGAGGGGAGGGAGACACTGAAGCTTTCTTT. It encodes CASRGIGGEGDTEAFF. The gene calls are TRBV7-9 and TRBJ1-1; tentative D call: TRBD1 (5 bases). The CDR3 length is 16 residues. With 6 bases removed from V and 3 bases from J, the gap between germline ends came to 20 bases. From germline, CDR1 is SEHNR and CDR2 FQNEAQ (reference sequence).

V and J are TRBV6-5 and TRBJ2-3; D is uncertain. The CDR3 consists of 16 residues. The germline V and J ends were trimmed by 1 base and 0 bases, with 11 bases remaining between them. CDR1 and CDR2 (germline): MNHEY, SVGAGI. CDR3 protein: CASSYYLTPSTDTQYF. CDR3 in DNA: TGTGCCAGCAGTTACTACTTGACACCTAGCACAGATACGCAGTATTTT.

The rearrangement uses TRBV11-3 and TRBJ2-6; the D is unclear. Germline-derived CDR1 and CDR2 are SGHNT and YENEEA. The CDR3 has 16 amino acids. Trimming pared 1 base from V and 0 bases from J, leaving 7 bases between. CDR3: CASSLGANSGANVLTF. Written as DNA, the CDR3 is TGTGCCAGCAGCTTAGGAGCAAACTCTGGGGCCAACGTCCTGACTTTC.

The rearrangement joins TRBV11-2 to TRBJ1-1; TRBD1 is a possible D gene (5 bases). V shed 0 bases and J shed 9 bases, with 11 bases lying between them. The germline CDR1 and CDR2 sequences are SGHAT and FQNNGV. The CDR3 has 13 residues. In DNA form, the CDR3 reads TGTGCCAGCAGCTTAGAGCGTAAGGGGCAAGCTTTCTTT. Protein: CASSLERKGQAFF.

J is TRBJ1-3 and V is TRBV30, with 10 bases fitting TRBD1. Germline V gives CDR1 GTSNPN, CDR2 SVGIG (reference sequence). This CDR3 has 13 amino acids. V lost 1 base and J lost 7; bases outside the gene matches: 1. The CDR3 protein is CAWSGTGGNTIYF. The DNA for the CDR3 is TGTGCCTGGAGTGGGACAGGGGGGAACACCATATATTTT.

The chain joins TRBV7-3 to TRBJ2-5; 9 bases map to TRBD1. Looked up from germline, CDR1 is SGHTA and CDR2 is FQGTGA. The junction had 12 bases not matched to a gene; V was cut back by 3 bases and J by 7 bases. The CDR3 spans 16 residues. For the CDR3, the DNA is TGTGCCAGCAGCTTGAGCGCCGGGACAGGGCTTGCGACCCAGTACTTC. It is translated as CASSLSAGTGLATQYF.

This clone was seen a few times. V gene TRBV2 combines with J gene TRBJ2-2; D not resolved. Germline loops: CDR1 SNHLY, CDR2 FYNNEI. The V and J ends lost 7 bases and 2 bases respectively, with 14 bases between them. CDR3 size: 15 residues. The CDR3 region has the DNA TGTGCCAGCACAAACCGGGCCCCCAACACCGGGGAGCTGTTTTTT. Amino acid sequence: CASTNRAPNTGELFF.

For the CDR3, the DNA is TGTGCCAGCAGCGACCCTAGACAGGGGAACACTGAAGCTTTCTTT. Residues: CASSDPRQGNTEAFF. The chain combines TRBV11-2 with TRBJ1-1, with 7 positions matching TRBD1. The length of the CDR3 is 15 residues. From germline, CDR1 is SGHAT and CDR2 FQNNGV. V was clipped by 5 bases and J by 1 base; unmatched bases: 7.

The chain links TRBV27 to TRBJ1-5, with a possible D match to TRBD1 (5 bases). The CDR3 extends over 15 amino acids. The germline gives CDR1 MNHEY, CDR2 SMNVEV (reference sequence). The germline V and J ends were trimmed by 5 bases and 5 bases, with 16 bases remaining between them. The DNA of the CDR3 is TGTGCCAGCAGTGACGGGGCCTCGCAGGATCAGCCCCAGCATTTT. Amino acids: CASSDGASQDQPQHF.

The V gene is TRBV9, the J gene TRBJ2-5, with D perhaps TRBD1 (6 bases). In germline, CDR1 is SGDLS, CDR2 YYNGEE. The V end was cut by 4 bases, the J end by 5 bases, with 9 bases between. CDR3 length equals 12 residues. The CDR3 DNA sequence: TGTGCCAGCAGCACCCAGGGGGAGACCCAGTACTTC. It specifies CASSTQGETQYF.

J is TRBJ2-1 and V is TRBV2; D possibly corresponds to TRBD2 (6 bases). V was clipped by 0 bases and J by 0 bases, with 6 bases between them. This CDR3 contains 15 residues. Germline V gives CDR1 SNHLY, CDR2 FYNNEI. The CDR3: CASSEASGSYNEQFF. DNA of the CDR3: TGTGCCAGCAGTGAAGCTAGCGGCTCCTACAATGAGCAGTTCTTC.

The chain recombines TRBV5-1 with TRBJ2-1; 7 bases map to TRBD1. The CDR3 runs to 14 residues. Germline V gene lookup returns CDR1 SGHRS and CDR2 YFSETQ. V dropped 0 bases and J dropped 6; count of bases not matched to a gene: 3. CDR3 amino acids: CASSLGQGFNEQFF. CDR3 DNA sequence: TGCGCCAGCAGCTTGGGACAGGGATTCAATGAGCAGTTCTTC.

This clone was picked up a small number of times. The chain employs TRBV7-3 and TRBJ2-2; a possible D gene is TRBD2 (5 bases). The CDR3 runs 15 residues. Germline V gene lookup returns CDR1 SGHTA and CDR2 FQGTGA. The V gene lost 0 bases and the J gene lost 1 base, with 6 bases spanning the gap. Here the CDR3 DNA reads TGTGCCAGCAGCTTAACCCGGGGGAACACCGGGGAGCTGTTTTTT. Encoded protein: CASSLTRGNTGELFF.

The V gene is TRBV7-9, the J gene TRBJ2-1; D might be TRBD2 (5 bases). CDR3 length equals 17 residues. Germline V gene lookup returns CDR1 SEHNR and CDR2 FQNEAQ (reference sequence). V was trimmed by 5 bases and J by 4 bases, leaving 21 bases between them. The CDR3, as DNA: TGTGCCAGCAGCCCTTCGCATCCCACGAGGGCTTACAATGAGCAGTTCTTC. Encoded protein: CASSPSHPTRAYNEQFF.

This clone was seen once. The chain uses TRBV30 and TRBJ1-2, with 9 bases aligning to TRBD1. Germline CDR1 is GTSNPN and CDR2 is SVGIG (reference sequence). The CDR3 length is 17 residues. V lost 0 bases and J lost 2; bases outside the gene matches: 10. The CDR3 region is CAWSVRTGEFPNYGYTF. The CDR3 nucleotides are TGTGCCTGGAGTGTAAGGACAGGGGAGTTTCCGAACTATGGCTACACCTTC.

CDR3 bases: TGCGCCAGCAGCTTGCTGGGCTCACAGGCCAGCGGGGCCAACGTCCTGACTTTC. Residues: CASSLLGSQASGANVLTF. This chain uses TRBV5-1 with TRBJ2-6; D perhaps matches TRBD1 (5 bases). Germline loops: CDR1 SGHRS, CDR2 YFSETQ. The CDR3 totals 18 residues. V was clipped by 1 base and J by 4 bases, with 18 bases between them.

The chain links TRBV19 to TRBJ1-5; 9 bases are a match to TRBD1. The CDR3 is made up of 15 amino acids. Germline V lookup: CDR1 LNHDA, CDR2 SQIVND (reference sequence). The ends lost 6 bases at V and 2 bases at J; junction bases unmatched: 5. CDR3 residues: CASRKQGAGNQPQHF. DNA for the CDR3: TGTGCCAGTAGGAAACAGGGGGCAGGCAATCAGCCCCAGCATTTT.

This clone was found a few times. The CDR3 here is CASSSPGQQAPNYGYTF. The CDR3 region has the DNA TGTGCCAGCAGTTCACCCGGACAGCAGGCGCCTAACTATGGCTACACCTTC. The chain couples TRBV28 to TRBJ1-2, with a weak D call TRBD1 (6 bases). Looked up from germline, CDR1 is MDHEN and CDR2 is SYDVKM. This CDR3 region has 17 residues. Deletions cut 4 bases from V and 0 bases from J, with 18 bases between.

The chain is built from TRBV5-1 and TRBJ1-4; D ambiguous. The ends were cut back, 6 bases at V and 2 bases at J, with 11 bases in the middle. Germline values: CDR1 SGHRS, CDR2 YFSETQ. The CDR3 covers 14 residues. CDR3 in amino acids: CASKPTGTNEKLFF. DNA of the CDR3: TGCGCCAGCAAGCCTACGGGTACTAATGAAAAACTGTTTTTT.

The rearrangement uses TRBV2 and TRBJ2-3; D gene ambiguous. Germline V lookup: CDR1 SNHLY, CDR2 FYNNEI. Trimming left V 4 bases short and J 2 bases short, with 13 bases between. The CDR3 totals 15 residues. The CDR3, as DNA: TGTGCCAGCAGTGGGTCGCTAGGAAACACAGATACGCAGTATTTT. This encodes CASSGSLGNTDTQYF.

The genes are TRBV5-1 and TRBJ2-3; D gene unclear. The CDR3 loop spans 15 amino acids. Germline V gene sequence: CDR1 SGHRS, CDR2 YFSETQ. Trimming pared 0 bases from V and 1 base from J, leaving 9 bases between. The CDR3 sequence: CASSLEWSRTDTQYF. The CDR3, as DNA: TGCGCCAGCAGCTTGGAGTGGAGCCGCACAGATACGCAGTATTTT. Complete variable domain (other parts from reference TRBV5-1 and TRBJ2-3): KAGVTQTPRYLIKTRGQQVTLSCSPISGHRSVSWYQQTPGQGLQFLFEYFSETQRNKGNFPGRFSGRQFSNSRSEMNVSTLELGDSALYLCASSLEWSRTDTQYFGPGTRLTVL.

This sequence joins TRBV28 and TRBJ1-2; a possible D gene is TRBD1 (6 bases). Trimming took off 4 bases at V and 4 bases at J, with 13 bases between the two ends. The CDR3 is 14 amino acids. In germline, CDR1 is MDHEN, CDR2 SYDVKM. As DNA, the CDR3 is TGTGCCAGCAGTTCCCTAACAGGGACCTATGGCTACACCTTC. This gives the protein CASSSLTGTYGYTF.

This sequence joins TRBV11-2 and TRBJ1-6; weak D call: TRBD1 (6 bases). The length of the CDR3 is 17 residues. Germline CDR1 and CDR2: SGHAT and FQNNGV. Between the trimmed V and J ends, which lost 1 base and 7 bases, there was a span of 17 bases. CDR3 in DNA: TGTGCCAGCAGCTTAGGAGTGGGGACACGGAACAATTCACCCCTCCACTTT. This codes for CASSLGVGTRNNSPLHF.

This sequence joins TRBV5-1 and TRBJ1-1; 9 nucleotides match TRBD1. V dropped 0 bases and J dropped 3; count of bases not matched to a gene: 6. Germline CDR1 and CDR2: SGHRS and YFSETQ. This CDR3 region has 16 residues. CDR3 in amino acids: CASSLAGTGLDTEAFF. Here the CDR3 DNA reads TGCGCCAGCAGCTTGGCAGGGACAGGGTTGGACACTGAAGCTTTCTTT.

This chain links TRBV6-1 with TRBJ1-1; TRBD1 might be the D (6 bases). CDR1 is MNHNS, CDR2 SASEGT, per germline. V dropped 6 bases and J dropped 7 bases, with 6 bases sitting between them. The CDR3 is 10 residues long. The CDR3 region is CASRDSEAFF. The CDR3 bases are TGTGCCAGCAGGGACAGTGAAGCTTTCTTT.

The genes are TRBV30 and TRBJ1-2; 7 bases line up with TRBD1. This CDR3 spans 13 amino acids. Trimming took 3 bases from V and 5 from J; bases not matched to a gene: 6. Germline lookup yields CDR1 GTSNPN and CDR2 SVGIG (reference sequence). The CDR3 sequence: CAWRRDRPYGYTF. The CDR3 coding sequence is TGTGCCTGGAGGAGGGACAGACCTTATGGCTACACCTTC.